This note documents a single T cell receptor beta chain sequence. Its antigen is unknown. This CDR3 region has 13 residues. Trimming removed 6 bases from V and 7 bases from J, with 10 bases in between. Germline loops: CDR1 MNHEY, CDR2 SMNVEV (reference sequence). The sample originates from a study of CD8+ T cells in alopecia areata. Stated treatment: oral pan-JAK inhibitor, 5-10 mg twice daily. TCR sequencing used cDNA made by reverse transcription of extracted RNA. TCRdb keeps only in-frame clones here, not all; method: immunoSEQ multiplex PCR. Of approximately 210,000 clones in the sample, approximately 70% were seen once. Study findings and constraints: Among the 100 top clones, expanded CD8+ clones, like scalp clonality, were significantly decreased by tofacitinib.

V gene TRBV27 combines with J gene TRBJ1-6; possibly TRBD1 for D (5 bases). The clonotype comes from a human donor with alopecia areata. The sample in question was CD4+ T cells sorted from blood, obtained at week 44, from a patient treated with tofacitinib. CDR3: CASREGRNSPLHF. The CDR3 bases are TGTGCCAGCAGGGAGGGGCGAAATTCACCCCTCCACTTT.